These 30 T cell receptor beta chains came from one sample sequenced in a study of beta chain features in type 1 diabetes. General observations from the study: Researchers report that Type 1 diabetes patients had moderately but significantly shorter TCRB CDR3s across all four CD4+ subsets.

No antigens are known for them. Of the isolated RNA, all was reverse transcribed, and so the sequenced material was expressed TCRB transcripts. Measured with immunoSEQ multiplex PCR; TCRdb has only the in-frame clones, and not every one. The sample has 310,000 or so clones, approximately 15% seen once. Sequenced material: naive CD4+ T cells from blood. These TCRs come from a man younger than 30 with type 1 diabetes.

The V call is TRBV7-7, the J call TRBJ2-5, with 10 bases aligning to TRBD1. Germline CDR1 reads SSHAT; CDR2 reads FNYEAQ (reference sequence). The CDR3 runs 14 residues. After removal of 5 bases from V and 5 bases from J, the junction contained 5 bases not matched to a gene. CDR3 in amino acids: CASSNTGQGETQYF. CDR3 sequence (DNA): TGTGCCAGCAGCAATACGGGACAGGGGGAGACCCAGTACTTC.

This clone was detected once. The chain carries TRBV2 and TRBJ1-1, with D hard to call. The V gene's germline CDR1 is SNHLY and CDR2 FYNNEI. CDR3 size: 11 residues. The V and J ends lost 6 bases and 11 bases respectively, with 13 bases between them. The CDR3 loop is CASSEPRSAFF. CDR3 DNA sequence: TGTGCCAGCAGCGAGCCCCGGTCCGCTTTCTTT.

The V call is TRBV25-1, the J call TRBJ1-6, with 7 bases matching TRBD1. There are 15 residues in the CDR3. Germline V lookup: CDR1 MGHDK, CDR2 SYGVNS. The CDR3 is CATRSGGSYNSPLHF. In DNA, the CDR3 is TGTGCTACACGATCAGGGGGTTCCTATAATTCACCCCTCCACTTT.

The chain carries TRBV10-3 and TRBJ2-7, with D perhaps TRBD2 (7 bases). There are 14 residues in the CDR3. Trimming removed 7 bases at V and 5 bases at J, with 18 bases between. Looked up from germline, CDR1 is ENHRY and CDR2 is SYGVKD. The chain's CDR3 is CAIKRVAGADEQYF. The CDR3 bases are TGTGCCATCAAGAGGGTGGCGGGGGCTGACGAGCAGTACTTC.

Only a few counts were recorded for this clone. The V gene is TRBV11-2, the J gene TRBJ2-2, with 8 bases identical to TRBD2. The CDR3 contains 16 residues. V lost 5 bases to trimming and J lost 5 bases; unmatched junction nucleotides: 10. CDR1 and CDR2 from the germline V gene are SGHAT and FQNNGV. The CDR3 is CASSPRVRGGTGELFF. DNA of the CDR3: TGTGCCAGCAGCCCCCGCGTTCGGGGGGGAACCGGGGAGCTGTTTTTT. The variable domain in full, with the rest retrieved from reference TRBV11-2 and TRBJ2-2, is EAGVAQSPRYKIIEKRQSVAFWCNPISGHATLYWYQQILGQGPKLLIQFQNNGVVDDSQLPKDRFSAERLKGVDSTLKIQPAKLEDSAVYLCASSPRVRGGTGELFFGEGSRLTVL.

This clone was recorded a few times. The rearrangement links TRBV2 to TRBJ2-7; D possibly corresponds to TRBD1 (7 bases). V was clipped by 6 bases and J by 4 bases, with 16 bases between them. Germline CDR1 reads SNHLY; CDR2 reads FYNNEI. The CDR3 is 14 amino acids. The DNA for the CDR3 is TGTGCCAGCAGCCGCGCGGGACAGCAATACGAGCAGTACTTC. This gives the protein CASSRAGQQYEQYF.

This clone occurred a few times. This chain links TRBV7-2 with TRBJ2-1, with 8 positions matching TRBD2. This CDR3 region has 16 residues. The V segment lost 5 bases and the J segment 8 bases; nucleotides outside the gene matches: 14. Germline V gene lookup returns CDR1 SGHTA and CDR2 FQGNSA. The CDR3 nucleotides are TGTGCCAGCAGCACCCGACTAGCGCCTCCCCGGGATGAGCAGTTCTTC. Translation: CASSTRLAPPRDEQFF.

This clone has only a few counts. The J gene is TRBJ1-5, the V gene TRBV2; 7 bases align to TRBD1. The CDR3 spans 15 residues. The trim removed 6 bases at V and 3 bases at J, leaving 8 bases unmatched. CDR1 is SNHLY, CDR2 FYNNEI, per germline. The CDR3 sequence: CASSKTGQPNQPQHF. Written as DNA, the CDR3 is TGTGCCAGCAGCAAAACGGGACAGCCCAATCAGCCCCAGCATTTT.

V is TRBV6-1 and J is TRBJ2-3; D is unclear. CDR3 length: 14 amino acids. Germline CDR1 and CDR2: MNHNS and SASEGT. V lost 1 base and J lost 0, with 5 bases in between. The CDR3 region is CASSEVQSTDTQYF. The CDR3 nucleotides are TGTGCCAGCAGTGAAGTACAAAGCACAGATACGCAGTATTTT.

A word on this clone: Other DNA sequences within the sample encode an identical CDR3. This chain's CDR3 is CASSPRGDTEAFF. The CDR3 DNA is TGTGCCAGCTCACCCCGGGGGGACACTGAAGCTTTCTTT. This sequence joins TRBV18 and TRBJ1-1, with a weak D call TRBD1 (5 bases). Trimming pared 3 bases from V and 3 bases from J, leaving 8 bases between. This CDR3 is built from 13 residues. Germline CDR1 reads KGHSH; CDR2 reads LQKENI.

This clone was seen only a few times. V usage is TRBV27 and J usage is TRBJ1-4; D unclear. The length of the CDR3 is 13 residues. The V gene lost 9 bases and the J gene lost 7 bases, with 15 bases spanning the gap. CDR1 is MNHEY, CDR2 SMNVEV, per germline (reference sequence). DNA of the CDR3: TGTGCCAGTACCATCCGAGGTGGTGAAAAACTGTTTTTT. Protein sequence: CASTIRGGEKLFF.

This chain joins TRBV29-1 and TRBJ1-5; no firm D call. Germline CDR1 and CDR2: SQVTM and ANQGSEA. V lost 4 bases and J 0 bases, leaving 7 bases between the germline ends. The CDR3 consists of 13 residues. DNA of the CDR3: TGCAGCGTTGGCCTCTATAGCAATCAGCCCCAGCATTTT. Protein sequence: CSVGLYSNQPQHF.

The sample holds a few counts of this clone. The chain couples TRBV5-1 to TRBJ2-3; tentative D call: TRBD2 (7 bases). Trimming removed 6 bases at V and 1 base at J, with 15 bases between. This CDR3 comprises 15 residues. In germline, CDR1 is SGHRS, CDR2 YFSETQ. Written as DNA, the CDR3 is TGCGCCAGCATCCGCGGGGGCTATCGCACAGATACGCAGTATTTT. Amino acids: CASIRGGYRTDTQYF.

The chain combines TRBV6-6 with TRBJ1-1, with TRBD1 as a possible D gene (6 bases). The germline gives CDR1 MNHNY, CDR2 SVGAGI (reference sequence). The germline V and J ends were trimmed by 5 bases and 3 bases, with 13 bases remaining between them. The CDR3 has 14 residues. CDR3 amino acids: CASSTQGRYTEAFF. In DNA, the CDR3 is TGTGCCAGCAGTACGCAGGGGCGGTACACTGAAGCTTTCTTT.

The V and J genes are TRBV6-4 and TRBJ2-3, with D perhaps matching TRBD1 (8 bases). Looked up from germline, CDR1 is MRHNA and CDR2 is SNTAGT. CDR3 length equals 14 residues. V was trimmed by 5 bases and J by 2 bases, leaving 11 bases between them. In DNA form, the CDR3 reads TGTGCCAGCAGTACAGGGGGGGCCACAGATACGCAGTATTTT. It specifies CASSTGGATDTQYF.

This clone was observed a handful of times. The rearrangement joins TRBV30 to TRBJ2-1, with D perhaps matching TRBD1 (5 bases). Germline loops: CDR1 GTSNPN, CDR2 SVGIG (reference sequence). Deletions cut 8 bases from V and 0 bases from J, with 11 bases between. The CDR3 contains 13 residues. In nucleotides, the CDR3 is TGTGCCGGGGCCCAAAACTCCTACAATGAGCAGTTCTTC. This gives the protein CAGAQNSYNEQFF.

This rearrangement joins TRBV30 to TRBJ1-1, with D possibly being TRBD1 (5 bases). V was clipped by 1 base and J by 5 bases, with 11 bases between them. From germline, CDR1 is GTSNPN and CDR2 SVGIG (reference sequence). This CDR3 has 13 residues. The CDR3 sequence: CAWSGGVWTEAFF. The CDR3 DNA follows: TGTGCCTGGAGTGGGGGGGTTTGGACTGAAGCTTTCTTT. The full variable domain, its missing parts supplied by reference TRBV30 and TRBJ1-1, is SQTIHQWPATLVQPVGSPLSLECTVEGTSNPNLYWYRQAAGRGLQLLFYSVGIGQISSEVPQNLSASRPQDRQFILSSKKLLLSDSGFYLCAWSGGVWTEAFFGQGTRLTVV.

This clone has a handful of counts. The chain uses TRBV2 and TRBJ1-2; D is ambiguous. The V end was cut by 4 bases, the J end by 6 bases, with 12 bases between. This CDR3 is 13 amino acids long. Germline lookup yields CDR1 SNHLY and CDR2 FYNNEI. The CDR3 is CASSGGELDGYTF. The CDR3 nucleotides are TGTGCCAGCAGTGGCGGGGAGTTGGATGGCTACACCTTC.

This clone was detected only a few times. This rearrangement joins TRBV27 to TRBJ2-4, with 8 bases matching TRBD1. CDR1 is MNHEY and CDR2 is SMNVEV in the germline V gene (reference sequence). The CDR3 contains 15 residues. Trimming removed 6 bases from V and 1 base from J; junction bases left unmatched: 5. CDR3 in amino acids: CASSDRGWAKNIQYF. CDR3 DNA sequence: TGTGCCAGCAGCGACAGGGGATGGGCCAAAAACATTCAGTACTTC.

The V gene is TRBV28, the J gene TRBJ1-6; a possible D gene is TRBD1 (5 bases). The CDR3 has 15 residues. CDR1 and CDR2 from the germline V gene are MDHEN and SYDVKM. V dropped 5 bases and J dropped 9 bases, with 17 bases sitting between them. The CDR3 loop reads CASSAGQGFSSPLHF. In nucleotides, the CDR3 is TGTGCCAGCAGTGCGGGGCAGGGTTTTAGTTCACCCCTCCACTTT.

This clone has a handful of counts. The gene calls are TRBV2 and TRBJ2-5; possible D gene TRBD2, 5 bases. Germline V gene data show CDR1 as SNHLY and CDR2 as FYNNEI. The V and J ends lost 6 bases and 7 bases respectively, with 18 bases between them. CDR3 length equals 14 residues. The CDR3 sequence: CASRSTAGVWTQYF. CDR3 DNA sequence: TGTGCCAGCAGAAGCACGGCGGGTGTATGGACCCAGTACTTC.

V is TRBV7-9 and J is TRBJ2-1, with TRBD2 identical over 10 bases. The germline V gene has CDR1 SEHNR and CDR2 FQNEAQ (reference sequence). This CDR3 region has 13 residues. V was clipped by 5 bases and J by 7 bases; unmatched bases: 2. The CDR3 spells CASSAGLANEQFF. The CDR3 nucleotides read TGTGCCAGCAGCGCGGGACTAGCGAATGAGCAGTTCTTC.

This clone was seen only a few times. This chain's CDR3 is CASSYWPRASYNEQFF. The CDR3 DNA reads TGTGCCAGCAGTTACTGGCCTAGAGCTTCCTACAATGAGCAGTTCTTC. The chain has TRBV6-6 and TRBJ2-1; the D is unclear. In germline, CDR1 is MNHNY, CDR2 SVGAGI (reference sequence). The CDR3 has 16 residues. Trimming shortened V by 1 base and J by 1 base, and 11 bases separated the two germline ends.

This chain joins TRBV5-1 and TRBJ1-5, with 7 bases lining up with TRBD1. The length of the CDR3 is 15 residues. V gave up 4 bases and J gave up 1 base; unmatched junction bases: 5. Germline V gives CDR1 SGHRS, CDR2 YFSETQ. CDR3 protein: CASSLTGASNQPQHF. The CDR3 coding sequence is TGCGCCAGCAGCCTCACAGGGGCCAGCAATCAGCCCCAGCATTTT.

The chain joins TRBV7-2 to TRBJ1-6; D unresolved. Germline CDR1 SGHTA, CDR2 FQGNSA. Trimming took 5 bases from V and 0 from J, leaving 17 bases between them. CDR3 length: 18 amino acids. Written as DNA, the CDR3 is TGTGCCAGCAGCCCCGAGGGCAGGTGGAGCTCCTATAATTCACCCCTCCACTTT. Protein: CASSPEGRWSSYNSPLHF.

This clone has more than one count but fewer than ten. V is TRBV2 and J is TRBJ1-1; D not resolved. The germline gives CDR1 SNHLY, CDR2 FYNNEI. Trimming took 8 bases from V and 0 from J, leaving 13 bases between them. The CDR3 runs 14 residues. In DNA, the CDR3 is TGTGCCAGCCTAGCACAGTACATGAACACTGAAGCTTTCTTT. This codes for CASLAQYMNTEAFF.

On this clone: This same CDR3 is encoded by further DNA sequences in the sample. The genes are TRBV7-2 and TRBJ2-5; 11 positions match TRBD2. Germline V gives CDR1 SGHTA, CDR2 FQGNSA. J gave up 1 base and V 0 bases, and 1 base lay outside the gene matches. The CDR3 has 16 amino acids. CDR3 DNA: TGTGCCAGCAGCTTAGCGCTAGCGGGAGGCCAAGAGACCCAGTACTTC. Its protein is CASSLALAGGQETQYF. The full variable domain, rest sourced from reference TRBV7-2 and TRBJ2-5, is GAGVSQSPSNKVTEKGKDVELRCDPISGHTALYWYRQSLGQGLEFLIYFQGNSAPDKSGLPSDRFSAERTGGSVSTLTIQRTQQEDSAVYLCASSLALAGGQETQYFGPGTRLLVL.

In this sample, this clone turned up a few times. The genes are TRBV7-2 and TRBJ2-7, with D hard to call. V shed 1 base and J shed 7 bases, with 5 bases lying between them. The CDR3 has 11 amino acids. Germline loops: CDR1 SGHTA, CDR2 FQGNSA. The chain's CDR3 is CASSLDSEQYF. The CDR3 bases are TGTGCCAGCAGCTTAGATTCAGAGCAGTACTTC.

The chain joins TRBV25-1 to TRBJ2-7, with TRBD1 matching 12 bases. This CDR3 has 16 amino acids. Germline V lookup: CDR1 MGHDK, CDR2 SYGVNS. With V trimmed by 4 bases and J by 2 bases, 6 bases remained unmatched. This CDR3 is CASSGAGTGGPYEQYF. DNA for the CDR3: TGTGCCAGCAGTGGGGCCGGGACAGGGGGCCCCTACGAGCAGTACTTC.

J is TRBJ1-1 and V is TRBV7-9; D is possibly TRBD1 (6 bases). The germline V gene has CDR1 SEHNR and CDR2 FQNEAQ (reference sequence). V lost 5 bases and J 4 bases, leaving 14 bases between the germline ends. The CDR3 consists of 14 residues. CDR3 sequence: CASSPPGASTEAFF. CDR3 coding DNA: TGTGCCAGCAGCCCCCCAGGGGCGAGCACTGAAGCTTTCTTT.